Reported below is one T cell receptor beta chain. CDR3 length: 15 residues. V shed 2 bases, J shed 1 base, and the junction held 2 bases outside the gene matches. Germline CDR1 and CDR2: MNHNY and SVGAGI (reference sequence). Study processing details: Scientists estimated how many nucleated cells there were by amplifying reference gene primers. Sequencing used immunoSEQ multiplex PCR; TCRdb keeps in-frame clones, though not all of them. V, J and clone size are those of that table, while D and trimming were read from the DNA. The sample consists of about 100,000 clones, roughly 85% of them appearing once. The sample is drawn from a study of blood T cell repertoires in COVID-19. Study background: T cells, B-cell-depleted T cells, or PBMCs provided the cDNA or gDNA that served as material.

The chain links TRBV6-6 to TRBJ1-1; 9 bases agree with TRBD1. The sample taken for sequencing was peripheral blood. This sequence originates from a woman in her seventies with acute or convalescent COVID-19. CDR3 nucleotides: TGTGCCAGCAGTTACGTGGGACAGGGGAACACTGAAGCTTTCTTT. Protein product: CASSYVGQGNTEAFF.